These T cell receptor beta chains were read from a single sample in a study of shared T cell receptors in the human thymus. Sequencing used immunoSEQ multiplex PCR; TCRdb keeps in-frame clones, though not all of them. The sample shows hundreds of thousands of clones, more than 70% of them seen only once. Another study also made use of these data, one on human thymus T cells.

Material for sequencing was thymocytes. These receptors all come from a boy under two years old with a congenital heart defect. CDR3s include the opening cysteine and the closing phenylalanine or tryptophan. Each record gives: D gene, J gene, V gene, clone size, CDR3 DNA, CDR3 protein. The D gene is left open where the match is weak. Clone size, where shown, is once, few, many, or a class for clones that have expanded.

TRBD2,TRBJ2-7,TRBV27,NA,TGTGCCAGCAGTCCCGGATTCGAGCGGGGTTCTTACGAGCAGTACTTC,CASSPGFERGSYEQYF
TRBD2,TRBJ2-3,TRBV9,NA,TGTGCCAGCAGCGGGGGGGGGACCACAGATACGCAGTATTTT,CASSGGGTTDTQYF
NA,TRBJ1-2,TRBV7-9,NA,TGTGCCAGCAGCTTAGGGGCCCCTAACTATGGCTACACCTTC,CASSLGAPNYGYTF
TRBD2,TRBJ2-1,TRBV18,few,TGTGCCAGCTCACCACGCGGGAGCGATGAGCAGTTCTTC,CASSPRGSDEQFF
TRBD2,TRBJ2-7,TRBV28,NA,TGTGCCAGCAGTTTTTTGCGGGGGACCTACGAGCAGTACTTC,CASSFLRGTYEQYF
NA,TRBJ2-7,TRBV7-9,NA,TGTGCCAGCAGCTACCGGGACTCAACCTACGAGCAGTACTTC,CASSYRDSTYEQYF
NA,TRBJ1-1,TRBV19,few,TGTGCCAGTAGTATCCCCATGAACACTGAAGCTTTCTTT,CASSIPMNTEAFF
TRBD2,TRBJ2-3,TRBV4-3,NA,TGCGCCAGCAGTCTAAGCGGGAGTAGCACAGATACGCAGTATTTT,CASSLSGSSTDTQYF
NA,TRBJ1-1,TRBV2,NA,TGTGCCATCCCTCCCGGCGGCACTGAAGCTTTCTTT,CAIPPGGTEAFF
NA,TRBJ2-7,TRBV7-2,NA,TGTGCCAGCAGCGCATATCAACAGGGAACCTACGAGCAGTACTTC,CASSAYQQGTYEQYF
NA,TRBJ1-1,TRBV2,NA,TGTGCCAGCAGTGACCTGGGGACACCACCCAAGGAGAAGAATGAAGCTTTCTTT,CASSDLGTPPKEKNEAFF
NA,TRBJ2-3,TRBV4-3,NA,TGCGCCAGCAGCCAAGAAGATTCGAGGGAGGAGGGCACAGATACGCAGTATTTT,CASSQEDSREEGTDTQYF
NA,TRBJ2-7,TRBV5-8,NA,TGTGCCAGCAGCTTCGGGTACGAGCAGTACTTC,CASSFGYEQYF
NA,TRBJ2-1,TRBV10-3,NA,TGTGCCACCCACAGCCTTCTGGATGAGCAGTTCTTC,CATHSLLDEQFF
TRBD1,TRBJ2-7,TRBV15,NA,TGTGCCACCAGCAGAGATTTGGCAGGGGGCGGTATTTCTTACGAGCAGTACTTC,CATSRDLAGGGISYEQYF
NA,TRBJ2-5,TRBV5-6,NA,TGTGCCAGCAGCCGCAGACTGGAACAAGAGACCCAGTACTTC,CASSRRLEQETQYF
NA,TRBJ1-2,TRBV4-1,NA,TGCGCCAGCAGCCAAGAATTTCCGGCAGGCGATGACTATGGCTACACCTTC,CASSQEFPAGDDYGYTF
NA,TRBJ2-5,TRBV7-2,NA,TGTGCCAGCAGTCAAGATTACAGGCGACTCCAAGAGACCCAGTACTTC,CASSQDYRRLQETQYF
TRBD2,TRBJ2-1,TRBV10-3,NA,TGTGCCATCAGTGAGGCCCACACTAGCGGACCGAACAAAACCTACAATGAGCAGTTCTTC,CAISEAHTSGPNKTYNEQFF
NA,TRBJ1-5,TRBV2,NA,TGTGCCAGCAGCGGGGTTTTTTGCAATCAGCCCCAGCATTTT,CASSGVFCNQPQHF
NA,TRBJ2-5,TRBV6-6,NA,TGTGCCAGCAGTTACTGCGGTTTCCAGTACTTC,CASSYCGFQYF
NA,TRBJ1-5,TRBV4-2,NA,TGTGCCAGCAGCCAAGATTCTACAGTTACTTACAATCAGCCCCAGCATTTT,CASSQDSTVTYNQPQHF
NA,TRBJ2-1,TRBV5-6,NA,TGTGCCAGCAGCTTGGGCAGGGGATTCTACAATGAGCAGTTCTTC,CASSLGRGFYNEQFF
TRBD2,TRBJ2-7,TRBV5-4,NA,TGTGCCAGCAGCGGAAGACCCGGGACTAGCAAGTACGAGCAGTACTTC,CASSGRPGTSKYEQYF
NA,TRBJ1-4,TRBV28,few,TGTGCCAGCAGTCCCAGGGCTGAAAAACTGTTTTTT,CASSPRAEKLFF
TRBD2,TRBJ2-5,TRBV5-4,NA,TGTGCCAGCAGCTTGGATAGCGGGGGGCCCCAAGAGACCCAGTACTTC,CASSLDSGGPQETQYF
TRBD1,TRBJ2-2,TRBV4-3,NA,TGCGCCAGCAGCCAAGGCCCCAGAGACAGGGGGCCGTCCGGGGAGCTGTTTTTT,CASSQGPRDRGPSGELFF
TRBD1,TRBJ2-7,TRBV5-6,once,TGTGCCAGCAGCTTGAGACAGGGTCATGCATCGAGCGAGCAGTACTTC,CASSLRQGHASSEQYF
NA,TRBJ1-3,TRBV5-6,few,TGTGCCAGCAGCCTTGCGGGGGTTACTGGAAACACCATATATTTT,CASSLAGVTGNTIYF
TRBD1,TRBJ2-2,TRBV10-3,NA,TGTGCCATCAGTGAGTCCCAAAGGGACAGGATGAACACCGGGGAGCTGTTTTTT,CAISESQRDRMNTGELFF
NA,TRBJ2-1,TRBV27,NA,TGTGCCAGCGGACTTCTCCCTATGAGCTCCTACAATGAGCAGTTCTTC,CASGLLPMSSYNEQFF
NA,TRBJ2-3,TRBV10-2,NA,TGCGCCAGCAGGAGGGCGAACACAGATACGCAGTATTTT,CASRRANTDTQYF
NA,TRBJ1-3,TRBV6-1,few,TGTGCCAGCAGCCGACAGGTCGAAGGAAACACCATATATTTT,CASSRQVEGNTIYF
NA,TRBJ2-1,TRBV6-6,NA,TGTGCCAGCAGTTCATCTTCGGGAGACAATGAGCAGTTCTTC,CASSSSSGDNEQFF
TRBD1,TRBJ2-5,TRBV14,NA,TGTGCCAGCAGCCAAGAATCAGGGACAGGGGGTTTGAAGACCCAGTACTTC,CASSQESGTGGLKTQYF
NA,TRBJ1-1,TRBV4-3,NA,TGCGCCAGCAGCCAGGGAGGGAAGGGGCGCGTATTGAACACTGAAGCTTTCTTT,CASSQGGKGRVLNTEAFF
TRBD1,TRBJ2-1,TRBV6-6,NA,TGTGCCAGCAGTTTTCTTACAGGGGCTGAGCAGTTCTTC,CASSFLTGAEQFF
NA,TRBJ2-7,TRBV28,NA,TGTGCCAGCAGTCCTCTTATTTTGGACCGCCGAACAGCGGATTACGAGCAGTACTTC,CASSPLILDRRTADYEQYF
TRBD2,TRBJ2-7,TRBV28,NA,TGTGCCAGCAGTTTTGGGCGGACTAGCGGGAGAAGGAACGAGCAGTACTTC,CASSFGRTSGRRNEQYF
NA,TRBJ2-2,TRBV5-5,NA,TGTGCCAGCAGCTTCGCAGGGCCCACGAACACCGGGGAGCTGTTTTTT,CASSFAGPTNTGELFF
NA,TRBJ2-7,TRBV11-2,NA,TGTGCCAGCAGCTTAGATCGAACGGCAGGGGAATCTCGCTTGGACGAGCAGTACTTC,CASSLDRTAGESRLDEQYF
TRBD2,TRBJ2-7,TRBV6-5,NA,TGTGCCAGCAGGCGCCAGCGGGAGAAGCTGGACGAGCAGTACTTC,CASRRQREKLDEQYF
TRBD2,TRBJ2-5,TRBV6-5,NA,TGTGCCAGCAGCTTCAGACTAGCGGGGGAAGAGACCCAGTACTTC,CASSFRLAGEETQYF
NA,TRBJ2-7,TRBV6-1,NA,TGTGCCAGCAGTGAAGACCCATTCGAGGGCTCGTACGAGCAGTACTTC,CASSEDPFEGSYEQYF
NA,TRBJ2-7,TRBV14,once,TGTGCCAGCAGCCTTACGATGGGGGGGCAGTACTTC,CASSLTMGGQYF
TRBD1,TRBJ1-5,TRBV28,NA,TGTGCCAGCAGTTTATGGGAGGACAGGGACCAGCCCCAGCATTTT,CASSLWEDRDQPQHF
TRBD1,TRBJ2-5,TRBV5-1,few,TGCGCCAGCAGCTTGGGAACAGGGGGACGTAAAGAGACCCAGTACTTC,CASSLGTGGRKETQYF
NA,TRBJ1-1,TRBV14,NA,TGTGCCAGCAGCCAAGGGCGGGGGGTCAACACTGAAGCTTTCTTT,CASSQGRGVNTEAFF
NA,TRBJ1-6,TRBV7-8,NA,TGTGCCAGCAGCCTTCTCCCATCCCCTTGGTCGGATAATTCACCCCTCCACTTT,CASSLLPSPWSDNSPLHF
TRBD2,TRBJ2-7,TRBV19,NA,TGTGCCAGTAGTATCAGGCTAGCGGACTCCTACGAGCAGTACTTC,CASSIRLADSYEQYF
TRBD1,TRBJ1-5,TRBV28,NA,TGTGCCAGCAGTCCCATTGGGACAGGGGGCAATCAGCCCCAGCATTTT,CASSPIGTGGNQPQHF
TRBD1,TRBJ2-3,TRBV27,NA,TGTGCCAGCAGTTCCCTTGGACAGGGCTCAGATACGCAGTATTTT,CASSSLGQGSDTQYF
NA,TRBJ2-1,TRBV7-2,NA,TGTGCCAGCAGCTTAGGGACTAATTCCCGCAATGAGCAGTTCTTC,CASSLGTNSRNEQFF
NA,TRBJ1-2,TRBV28,NA,TGTGCCAGCAGTTTCCCGACGGCCGACCAGGTTAACTATGGCTACACCTTC,CASSFPTADQVNYGYTF
NA,TRBJ1-1,TRBV6-5,NA,TGTGCCAGCAGTTACTCGGGCCTTATTACTGAAGCTTTCTTT,CASSYSGLITEAFF
NA,TRBJ2-7,TRBV10-2,few,TGCGCCAGCAGTGACAGAACTAGCTGGGGCGAGCAGTACTTC,CASSDRTSWGEQYF
TRBD1,TRBJ1-5,TRBV4-1,NA,TGCGCCAGCAGCCAAGATCCTTGGACAGGGGGTCCGAATCAGCCCCAGCATTTT,CASSQDPWTGGPNQPQHF